What follows describes a single T cell receptor (beta chain). These data belong to a study of blood T cell repertoires in COVID-19. Study at large: Both acute and convalescent COVID-19 samples were obtained from the United States, Italy and Spain. T cells, B-cell-depleted T cells, or PBMCs supplied cDNA or gDNA.

Source study methods: Amplified reference gene primers provided the basis for estimating nucleated cell counts. This table comes from immunoSEQ multiplex PCR, and its TCRdb copy is limited to in-frame clones, with some not included. V and J calls and clone size come straight from that table; D and trimming were deduced from the DNA. The table has about 47,000 clones, 70% to 90% seen once. The CDR3 has 16 amino acids. V lost 2 bases and J lost 7; bases outside the gene matches: 7. Germline V lookup: CDR1 MNHEY, CDR2 SVGEGT. The chain recombines TRBV6-2 or TRBV6-3 with TRBJ2-2; 10 bases map to TRBD2. This receptor was obtained from a man aged 50-59 years with active COVID-19. Source material: peripheral blood. The CDR3: CASSYPLAGVVGELFF. CDR3 nucleotides: TGTGCCAGCAGTTACCCGCTAGCGGGAGTCGTCGGGGAGCTGTTTTTT.